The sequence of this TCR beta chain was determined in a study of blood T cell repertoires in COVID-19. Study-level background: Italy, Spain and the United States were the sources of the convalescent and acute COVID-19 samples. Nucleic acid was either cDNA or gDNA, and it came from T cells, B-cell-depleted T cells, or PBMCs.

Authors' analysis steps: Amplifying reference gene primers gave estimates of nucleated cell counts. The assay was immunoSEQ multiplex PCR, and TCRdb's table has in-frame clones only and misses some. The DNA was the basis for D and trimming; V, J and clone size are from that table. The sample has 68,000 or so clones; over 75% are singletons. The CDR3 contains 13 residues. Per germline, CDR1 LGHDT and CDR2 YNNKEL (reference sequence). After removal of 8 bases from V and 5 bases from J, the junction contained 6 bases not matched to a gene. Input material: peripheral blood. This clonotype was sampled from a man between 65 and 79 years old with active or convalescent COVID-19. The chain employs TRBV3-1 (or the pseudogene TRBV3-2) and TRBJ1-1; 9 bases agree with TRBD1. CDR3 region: CASGDRVGTEAFF. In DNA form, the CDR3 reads TGTGCCAGCGGGGACAGGGTGGGAACTGAAGCTTTCTTT.